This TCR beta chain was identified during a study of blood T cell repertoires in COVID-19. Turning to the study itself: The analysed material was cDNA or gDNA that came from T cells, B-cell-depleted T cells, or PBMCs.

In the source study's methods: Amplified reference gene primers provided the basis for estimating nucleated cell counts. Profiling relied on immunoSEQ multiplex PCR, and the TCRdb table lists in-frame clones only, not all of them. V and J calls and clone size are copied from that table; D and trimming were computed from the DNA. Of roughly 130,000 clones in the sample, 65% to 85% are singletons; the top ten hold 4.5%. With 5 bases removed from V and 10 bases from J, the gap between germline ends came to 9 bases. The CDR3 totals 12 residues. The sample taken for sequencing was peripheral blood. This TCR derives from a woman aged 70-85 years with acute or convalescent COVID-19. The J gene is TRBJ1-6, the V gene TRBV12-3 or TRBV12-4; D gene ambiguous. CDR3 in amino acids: CASSRDTSPLHF. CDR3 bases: TGTGCCAGCAGTCGAGACACATCACCCCTCCACTTT.